The present entry profiles one T cell receptor beta chain with its context. There are 15 residues in the CDR3. CDR1 and CDR2 from the germline V gene are SGHDT and YYEEEE. V was trimmed by 0 bases and J by 4 bases, leaving 12 bases between them. The entry originates in a study of blood T cell repertoires in COVID-19. The Seattle site enrolled patients during active infection and followed them longitudinally. Original analysis: The authors estimated nucleated cell counts from reference gene primer amplification. Sequenced by immunoSEQ multiplex PCR; TCRdb stores in-frame clones only, minus some. V and J calls and clone size are copied from that table; D and trimming were computed from the DNA. The sample includes 150,000 to 200,000 clones, about 83% of them seen just once.

The clonotype comes from a woman in her seventies with COVID-19, enrolled during active disease. The sequenced sample consisted of peripheral blood. The V gene is TRBV5-6, the J gene TRBJ2-3; D uncertain. The CDR3 nucleotides read TGTGCCAGCAGCTTGGATCCTAGGTCGGCAGATACGCAGTATTTT. It codes for CASSLDPRSADTQYF.